Included here is one TCR beta chain sequence, with context. These data come from a study of response to subunit inactivated influenza vaccine. TCRdb independently ran MiXCR on the RT-PCR reads; one entry per CDR3 protein. The sample shows more than 450,000 distinct CDR3 sequences, roughly 10% of them seen only once. This sample was also put to use in a study of T cells expressing NK-cell markers. That paper adds: A 5'RACE template switching approach incorporating UMIs was used to make TCR beta cDNA. Cells sorted as CD3+CD56+NKG2C+, CD3+CD56+NKG2C- and CD3+CD56-NKG2C+ T cells supplied the TCR beta repertoires. Sequenced donors, eight in total, included seven who were HCMV-seropositive and one who was seronegative. Expanded clones of NKG2C+ T cells had an unclear HCMV specificity.

The sequence came from a man in his fifties who received an inactivated influenza vaccine. The sample here was PBMCs from blood, taken on the day of vaccination.

CDR3 nucleotides: TGTGCCACCAGCAGAGTCGGGTACCAAGAGACCCAGTACTTC. Its translation is CATSRVGYQETQYF. This chain joins TRBV15 and TRBJ2-5; no clear D. CDR1 is LNHNV and CDR2 is YYDKDF in the germline V gene (reference sequence). The CDR3 length is 14 residues. The V end lost 1 base, the J end lost 0 bases, and 6 bases lay between the germline ends.